A selection of T cell receptor beta chains follows, all from one sample in a study of vaccination and CD4 T cells after COVID-19. Antigen specificity for these receptors is unknown. In TCRdb, the PCR reads were re-called with MiXCR into one record per CDR3 protein. The sample includes 9,000 to 15,000 distinct CDR3 sequences, 44% of them seen just once. Material for sequencing was CD4+ T cells from blood, cultured in vitro. The receptor source for this set is a human donor who had recovered from COVID-19. Both conserved end residues are trimmed from each CDR3. A D gene is named only where the DNA matches it firmly.

V gene: TRBV10-3
D gene: TRBD2
CDR3 protein: AISPGGAISEQY

V gene: TRBV27
D gene: NA
CDR3 protein: ASSLSSLSYEQY

V gene: TRBV24-1
D gene: TRBD1
CDR3 protein: ATSDYRGQERHNEQF

V gene: TRBV30
D gene: NA
CDR3 protein: AWVHGPETQY

V gene: TRBV11-2
D gene: TRBD2
CDR3 protein: ASSSPREGNEQF

V gene: TRBV28
D gene: NA
CDR3 protein: ASSLQHETYEQY

V gene: TRBV11-2
D gene: NA
CDR3 protein: ASSLERGNEQF

V gene: TRBV6-2/TRBV6-3
D gene: NA
CDR3 protein: ASSYVWRGLSEGYGYT

V gene: TRBV5-1
D gene: TRBD1
CDR3 protein: ASSLQGAQYGYT

V gene: TRBV6-1
D gene: NA
CDR3 protein: ASSPGLYTDTQY

V gene: TRBV7-2
D gene: NA
CDR3 protein: ASRQTGSSIY

V gene: TRBV7-2
D gene: TRBD1
CDR3 protein: ASSFTQGTRVEQY